The 25 T cell receptor beta chains below all came from one sample that was sequenced in a study of Graves' ophthalmopathy and Graves' hyperthyroidism. The authors amplified TCR beta CDR3 regions, and they did so from RNA transcripts for repertoire sequencing. The first round was an RT-PCR with HTBI primers, and the second round was a multiplex PCR. A single record per CDR3 protein comes from TCRdb applying MiXCR to the multiplex PCR reads. The profile covers 350,000 to 400,000 distinct CDR3 sequences, with 15% appearing a single time and 5.5% to 7% taken by the ten largest. The sample was peripheral blood. The receptors were gathered from a woman younger than 30 with stable Graves' hyperthyroidism.

Ten or more counts support this clonotype. The chain recombines TRBV2 with TRBJ1-5; a possible D gene is TRBD1 (5 bases). V lost 7 bases and J lost 5, with 12 bases in between. Germline loops: CDR1 SNHLY, CDR2 FYNNEI. This CDR3 is 13 amino acids long. CDR3 DNA sequence: TGTGCCAGCACGGGGGAACCCGATCAGCCCCAGCATTTT. The encoded protein is CASTGEPDQPQHF. Using reference TRBV2 and TRBJ1-5 for the parts outside the CDR3, the full variable domain is EPEVTQTPSHQVTQMGQEVILRCVPISNHLYFYWYRQILGQKVEFLVSFYNNEISEKSEIFDDQFSVERPDGSNFTLKIRSTKLEDSAMYFCASTGEPDQPQHFGDGTRLSIL.

This clonotype was recorded many times. The V gene is TRBV6-2 or TRBV6-3, the J gene TRBJ1-1; 8 positions match TRBD1. Germline CDR1 and CDR2: MNHEY and SVGEGT. The CDR3 length is 16 residues. Trimming cost V 2 bases and J 2 bases; bases outside gene matches: 7. The CDR3 coding sequence is TGTGCCAGCAGTTACAGGAGGGACAGGTCAAACACTGAAGCTTTCTTT. It is translated as CASSYRRDRSNTEAFF.

This clonotype was counted at least ten times. The chain uses TRBV12-3 or TRBV12-4 and TRBJ2-7; D gene unclear. V gave up 4 bases and J gave up 2 bases, with 6 bases separating them. This CDR3 has 12 amino acids. CDR3 coding DNA: TGTGCCAGCAGTTGGAACCCCTACGAGCAGTACTTC. The encoded protein is CASSWNPYEQYF.

Ten or more counts support this clonotype. The V call is TRBV6-5, the J call TRBJ1-5; D is ambiguous. The CDR3 is made up of 15 amino acids. The germline V and J ends were trimmed by 2 bases and 0 bases, with 8 bases remaining between them. CDR1 is MNHEY, CDR2 SVGAGI, per germline. The CDR3 here is CASSYGLNSNQPQHF. Here the CDR3 DNA reads TGTGCCAGCAGTTACGGACTTAATAGCAATCAGCCCCAGCATTTT.

Regarding this clonotype: This could be a read error, since a much larger clone is one nucleotide away. J is TRBJ2-3 and V is TRBV19, with a tentative D call TRBD1 (5 bases). The CDR3 is 12 residues long. From germline, CDR1 is LNHDA and CDR2 SQIVND (reference sequence). CDR3 sequence (DNA): TGTGCCAGTAGTACTAAGACAGATACGAAGTATTTT. It specifies CASSTKTDTKYF.

This clonotype showed up many times. The gene calls are TRBV6-1 and TRBJ2-5; 14 nucleotides match TRBD2. The CDR3 is 18 amino acids. Germline assignment: CDR1 MNHNS and CDR2 SASEGT. Germline trimming cut 5 bases from V and 0 bases from J; bases unmatched to any gene: 8. The CDR3 spells CASSKRLAGGGYQETQYF. Written as DNA, the CDR3 is TGTGCCAGCAGTAAACGACTAGCGGGGGGGGGCTACCAAGAGACCCAGTACTTC.

There are many counts of this clonotype. This sequence joins TRBV12-3 or TRBV12-4 and TRBJ1-2; 8 positions match TRBD1. CDR3 length equals 18 residues. V dropped 2 bases and J dropped 6; count of bases not matched to a gene: 17. The CDR3 DNA sequence: TGTGCCAGCAGTTTAAGGCCTGGCAGGGGGCGCAGGGTTAATGGCTACACCTTC. Its translation is CASSLRPGRGRRVNGYTF.

The genes are TRBV2 and TRBJ1-1; possible D gene TRBD1, 5 bases. Germline values: CDR1 SNHLY, CDR2 FYNNEI. The CDR3 runs 12 residues. V gave up 5 bases and J gave up 7 bases, with 11 bases separating them. Here the CDR3 reads CASSPDSLEAFF. The CDR3 DNA reads TGTGCCAGCAGTCCTGACAGCCTTGAAGCTTTCTTT.

At least ten counts were recorded for this clonotype. This chain connects TRBV2 to TRBJ2-7; either TRBD1 or TRBD2 may fit D (5 bases each). Germline V gene sequence: CDR1 SNHLY, CDR2 FYNNEI. CDR3 length: 15 residues. Trimming took 8 bases from V and 2 from J, leaving 19 bases between them. This CDR3 reads CASLPLSGTTYEQYF. CDR3 in DNA: TGTGCCAGCCTACCGCTTTCCGGGACCACCTACGAGCAGTACTTC.

This clonotype was detected many times. This chain's CDR3 is CASRDSRGHNSPLHF. The CDR3 region has the DNA TGTGCCAGCAGGGACTCGAGGGGGCATAATTCACCCCTCCACTTT. The rearrangement links TRBV6-5 to TRBJ1-6, with 7 bases aligning to TRBD1. With V trimmed by 6 bases and J by 5 bases, 7 bases remained unmatched. Germline V gives CDR1 MNHEY, CDR2 SVGAGI. The CDR3 covers 15 residues.

The sample holds a few counts of this clonotype. The chain uses TRBV9 and TRBJ1-3, with 8 bases that match TRBD1. This CDR3 is built from 17 residues. Trimming took 0 bases from V and 4 from J; bases not matched to a gene: 9. Germline assignment: CDR1 SGDLS and CDR2 YYNGEE. The DNA of the CDR3 is TGTGCCAGCAGCGTAGCGGACAGGGCGGTTGGAGGAAACACCATATATTTT. Its translation: CASSVADRAVGGNTIYF.

This clonotype was counted between two and nine times. The rearrangement uses TRBV15 and TRBJ1-5, with no clear D. Germline CDR1 LNHNV, CDR2 YYDKDF (reference sequence). The CDR3 consists of 15 residues. Trimming cost V 4 bases and J 2 bases, with 12 bases left between them. CDR3 coding DNA: TGTGCCACCAGCAAAGAAGCTAGGGGCAATCAGCCCCAGCATTTT. Translated, it gives CATSKEARGNQPQHF.

Comment on this clonotype: This may be a read error: a much more frequent sequence differs by one nucleotide. The rearrangement uses TRBV19 and TRBJ1-3; D is unresolved. Germline V lookup: CDR1 LNHDA, CDR2 SQIVND (reference sequence). CDR3 length: 17 residues. The CDR3 DNA follows: TGTGCCATTAGTATGGCGGTTGCCAGGCTGGGCGGCGACACCATATATTTT. This codes for CAISMAVARLGGDTIYF. The variable domain in full, with the rest retrieved from reference TRBV19 and TRBJ1-3, is DGGITQSPKYLFRKEGQNVTLSCEQNLNHDAMYWYRQDPGQGLRLIYYSQIVNDFQKGDIAEGYSVSREKKESFPLTVTSAQKNPTAFYLCAISMAVARLGGDTIYFGEGSWLTVV.

This clonotype was seen ten or more times. The V gene is TRBV6-4, the J gene TRBJ1-5; possible D gene TRBD1, 5 bases. The V and J ends lost 4 bases and 7 bases respectively, with 14 bases between them. The germline CDR1 and CDR2 sequences are MRHNA and SNTAGT. The CDR3 sequence is 14 residues long. CDR3 protein: CASSVDAGTQPQHF. The CDR3 region has the DNA TGTGCCAGCAGTGTGGACGCCGGGACCCAGCCCCAGCATTTT.

This clonotype was observed a few times. V usage is TRBV29-1 and J usage is TRBJ1-1; D may be TRBD1 (6 bases). V lost 7 bases to trimming and J lost 5 bases, with 11 bases between them. The CDR3 is 11 amino acids. CDR1 is SQVTM and CDR2 is ANQGSEA in the germline V gene. CDR3 coding DNA: TGCAGCGAAGAGGGGGTAACTGAAGCTTTCTTT. Its translation is CSEEGVTEAFF.

This clonotype was seen repeatedly, ten times or more. This chain joins TRBV15 and TRBJ1-1; D may be TRBD1 (6 bases). CDR1 is LNHNV and CDR2 is YYDKDF in the germline V gene (reference sequence). V lost 2 bases and J lost 5, with 18 bases in between. The CDR3 contains 16 residues. The DNA for the CDR3 is TGTGCCACCAGCAGAATCCGAGGGGGTGCGGGGACTGAAGCTTTCTTT. This encodes CATSRIRGGAGTEAFF.

With regard to this clonotype: Its ends do not fully match the called genes, so a read error is possible. This sequence joins TRBV6-5 and TRBJ2-2; D unresolved. Germline V gene lookup returns CDR1 MNHEY and CDR2 SVGAGI. The CDR3 has 14 residues. The CDR3 spells CASSSKPNTRELFF. The CDR3 DNA is TGTGCCAGCAGTTCGAAACCTAACACCAGGGAGCTGTTTTTT.

This clonotype showed up many times. The V and J genes are TRBV7-9 and TRBJ2-7; 12 bases align to TRBD2. This CDR3 is 16 amino acids long. Germline V gene lookup returns CDR1 SEHNR and CDR2 FQNEAQ (reference sequence). V dropped 4 bases and J dropped 1; count of bases not matched to a gene: 5. This CDR3 reads CASSSGLAGRSYEQYF. CDR3 nucleotide sequence: TGTGCCAGCAGCTCCGGACTAGCGGGGCGATCCTACGAGCAGTACTTC.

This clonotype was seen a few times. This chain links TRBV5-1 with TRBJ1-1; D is perhaps TRBD1 (5 bases). This CDR3 is built from 16 residues. Trimming left V 2 bases short and J 0 bases short, with 14 bases between. The germline V gene encodes CDR1 SGHRS and CDR2 YFSETQ. In nucleotides, the CDR3 is TGCGCCAGCAGCTTAAGCCAGGGTGGGGTGAACACTGAAGCTTTCTTT. It is translated as CASSLSQGGVNTEAFF.

In its sample, this clonotype was seen a few times. The J gene is TRBJ2-2, the V gene TRBV11-2; 10 bases line up with TRBD2. The CDR3 contains 19 residues. CDR1 SGHAT and CDR2 FQNNGV come from the germline V gene. V dropped 1 base and J dropped 0; count of bases not matched to a gene: 8. DNA of the CDR3: TGTGCCAGCAGCTTAGTCGGCCTAGCGGGGGTAACGAACACCGGGGAGCTGTTTTTT. Translating it yields CASSLVGLAGVTNTGELFF.

This clonotype was observed at least ten times. This chain uses TRBV28 with TRBJ2-7; D is undetermined. This CDR3 has 11 amino acids. Trimming pared 4 bases from V and 4 bases from J, leaving 5 bases between. From germline, CDR1 is MDHEN and CDR2 SYDVKM. The CDR3 here is CASSSFYEQYF. CDR3 nucleotides: TGTGCCAGCAGTTCATTTTACGAGCAGTACTTC.

This chain links TRBV7-2 with TRBJ1-1, with D unresolved. With 5 bases removed from V and 5 bases from J, the gap between germline ends came to 18 bases. Germline-derived CDR1 and CDR2 are SGHTA and FQGNSA. The CDR3 extends over 15 amino acids. This chain's CDR3 is CASSPRNIRRTEAFF. DNA of the CDR3: TGTGCCAGCAGCCCCCGGAACATTAGAAGGACTGAAGCTTTCTTT.

The chain recombines TRBV14 with TRBJ1-1; no clear D. CDR1 and CDR2 (germline): SGHDN, FVKESK. This CDR3 has 17 amino acids. V shed 1 base and J shed 0 bases, with 15 bases lying between them. The CDR3 spells CASSQGLMWKVNTEAFF. CDR3 in DNA: TGTGCCAGCAGCCAAGGACTGATGTGGAAGGTGAACACTGAAGCTTTCTTT.

This clonotype has at least ten counts. The chain combines TRBV13 with TRBJ2-4, with D possibly being TRBD2 (5 bases). The CDR3 length is 15 residues. V was clipped by 5 bases and J by 6 bases, with 17 bases between them. Per germline, CDR1 PRHDT and CDR2 FYEKMQ (reference sequence). CDR3 nucleotides: TGTGCCAGCAGCAAGAGGTTCGAGGGCGTAAACATTCAGTACTTC. Translated: CASSKRFEGVNIQYF. Complete variable domain (other parts from reference TRBV13 and TRBJ2-4): AAGVIQSPRHLIKEKRETATLKCYPIPRHDTVYWYQQGPGQDPQFLISFYEKMQSDKGSIPDRFSAQQFSDYHSELNMSSLELGDSALYFCASSKRFEGVNIQYFGAGTRLSVL.

This clonotype has ten or more counts. This chain links TRBV7-3 with TRBJ1-1; no reliable D call. There are 15 residues in the CDR3. Looked up from germline, CDR1 is SGHTA and CDR2 is FQGTGA. The germline V and J ends were trimmed by 4 bases and 1 base, with 13 bases remaining between them. CDR3 bases: TGTGCCAGCAGCTCGTACCCGATAGCGAACACTGAAGCTTTCTTT. Translating it yields CASSSYPIANTEAFF.